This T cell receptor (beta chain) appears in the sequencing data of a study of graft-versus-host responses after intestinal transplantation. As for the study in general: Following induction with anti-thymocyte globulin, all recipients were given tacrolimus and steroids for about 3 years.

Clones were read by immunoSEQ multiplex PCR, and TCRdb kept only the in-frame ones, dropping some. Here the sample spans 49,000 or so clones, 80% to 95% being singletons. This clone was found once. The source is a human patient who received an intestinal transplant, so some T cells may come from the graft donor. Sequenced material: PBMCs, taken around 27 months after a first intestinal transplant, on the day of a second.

This CDR3 is CASSEPIGEYQPQHF. The CDR3 region has the DNA TGTGCCAGCAGTGAGCCGATCGGGGAGTATCAGCCCCAGCATTTT. V is TRBV6-4 and J is TRBJ1-5; no definite D call. V lost 3 bases, J lost 5 bases, and 14 bases lay in between. The germline V gene encodes CDR1 MRHNA and CDR2 SNTAGT. The CDR3 consists of 15 residues.